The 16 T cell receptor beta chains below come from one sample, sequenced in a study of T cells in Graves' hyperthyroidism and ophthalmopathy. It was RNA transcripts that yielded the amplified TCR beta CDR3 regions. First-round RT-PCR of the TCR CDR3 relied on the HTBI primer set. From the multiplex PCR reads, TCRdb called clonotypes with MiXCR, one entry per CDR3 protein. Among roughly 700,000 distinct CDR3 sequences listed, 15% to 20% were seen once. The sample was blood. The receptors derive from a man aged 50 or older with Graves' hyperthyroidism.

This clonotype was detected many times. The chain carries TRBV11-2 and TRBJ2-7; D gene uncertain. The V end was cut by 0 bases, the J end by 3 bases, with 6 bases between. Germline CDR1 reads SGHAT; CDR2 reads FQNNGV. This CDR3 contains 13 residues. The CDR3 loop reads CASSLDLFYEQYF. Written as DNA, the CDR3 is TGTGCCAGCAGCTTAGACTTATTCTACGAGCAGTACTTC.

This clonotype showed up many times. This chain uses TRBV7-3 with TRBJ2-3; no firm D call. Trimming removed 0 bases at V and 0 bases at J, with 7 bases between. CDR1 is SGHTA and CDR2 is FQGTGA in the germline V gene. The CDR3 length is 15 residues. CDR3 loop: CASSLTARSTDTQYF. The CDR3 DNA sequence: TGTGCCAGCAGCTTAACTGCCCGTAGCACAGATACGCAGTATTTT. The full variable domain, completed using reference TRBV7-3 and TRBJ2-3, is GAGVSQTPSNKVTEKGKYVELRCDPISGHTALYWYRQSLGQGPEFLIYFQGTGAADDSGLPNDRFFAVRPEGSVSTLKIQRTERGDSAVYLCASSLTARSTDTQYFGPGTRLTVL.

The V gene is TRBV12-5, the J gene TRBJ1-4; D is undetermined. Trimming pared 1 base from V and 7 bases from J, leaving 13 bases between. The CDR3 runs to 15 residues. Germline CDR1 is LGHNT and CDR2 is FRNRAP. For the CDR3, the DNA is TGTGCTAGTGGTTTGGGGACCCGTCCCATTGAAAAACTGTTTTTT. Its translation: CASGLGTRPIEKLFF.

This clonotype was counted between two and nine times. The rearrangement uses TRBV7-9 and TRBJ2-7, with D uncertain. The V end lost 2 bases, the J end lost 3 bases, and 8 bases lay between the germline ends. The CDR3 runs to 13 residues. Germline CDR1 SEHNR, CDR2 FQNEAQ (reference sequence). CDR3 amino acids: CASSLPRHYEQYF. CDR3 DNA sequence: TGTGCCAGCAGCTTACCCCGACACTACGAGCAGTACTTC.

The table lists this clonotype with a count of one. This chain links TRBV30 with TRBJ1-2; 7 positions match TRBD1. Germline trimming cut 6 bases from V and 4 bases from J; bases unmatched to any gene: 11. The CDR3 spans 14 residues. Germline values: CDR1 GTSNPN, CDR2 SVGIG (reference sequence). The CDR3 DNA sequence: TGTGCCTGTCAGAGGAGGGGGCAGGGCTATGGCTACACCTTC. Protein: CACQRRGQGYGYTF.

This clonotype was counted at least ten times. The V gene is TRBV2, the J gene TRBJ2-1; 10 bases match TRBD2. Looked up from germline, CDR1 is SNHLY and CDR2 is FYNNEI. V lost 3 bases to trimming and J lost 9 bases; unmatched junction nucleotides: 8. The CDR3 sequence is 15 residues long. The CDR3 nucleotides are TGTGCCAGCAGTGACACACTGGGACTAGCGCTTGAGCAGTTCTTC. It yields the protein CASSDTLGLALEQFF.

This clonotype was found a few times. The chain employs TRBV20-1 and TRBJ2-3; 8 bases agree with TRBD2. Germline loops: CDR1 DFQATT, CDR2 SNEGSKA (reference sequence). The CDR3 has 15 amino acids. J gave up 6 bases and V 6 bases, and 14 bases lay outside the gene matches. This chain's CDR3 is CSAPTSGTVMDTQYF. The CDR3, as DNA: TGCAGTGCCCCAACTAGCGGCACTGTAATGGATACGCAGTATTTT.

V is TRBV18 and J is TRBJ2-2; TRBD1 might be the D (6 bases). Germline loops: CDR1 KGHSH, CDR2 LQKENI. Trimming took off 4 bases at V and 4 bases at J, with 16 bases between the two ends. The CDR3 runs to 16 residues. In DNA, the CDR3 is TGTGCCAGCTCACAGGGGGTGACTATCTCCACCGGGGAGCTGTTTTTT. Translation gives CASSQGVTISTGELFF.

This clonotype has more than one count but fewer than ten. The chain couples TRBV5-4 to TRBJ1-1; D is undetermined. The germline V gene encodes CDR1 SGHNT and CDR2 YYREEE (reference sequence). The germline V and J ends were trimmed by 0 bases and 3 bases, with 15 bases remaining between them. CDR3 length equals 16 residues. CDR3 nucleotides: TGTGCCAGCAGCTTGGTCGGGGAGGTGAAAGACACTGAAGCTTTCTTT. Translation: CASSLVGEVKDTEAFF. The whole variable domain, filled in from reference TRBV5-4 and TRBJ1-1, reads ETGVTQSPTHLIKTRGQQVTLRCSSQSGHNTVSWYQQALGQGPQFIFQYYREEENGRGNFPPRFSGLQFPNYSSELNVNALELDDSALYLCASSLVGEVKDTEAFFGQGTRLTVV.

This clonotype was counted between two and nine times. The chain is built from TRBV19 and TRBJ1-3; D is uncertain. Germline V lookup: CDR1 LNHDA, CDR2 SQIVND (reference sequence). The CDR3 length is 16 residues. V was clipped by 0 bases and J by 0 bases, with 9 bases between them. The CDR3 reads CASSIEGGFSGNTIYF. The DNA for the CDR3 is TGTGCCAGTAGTATAGAGGGCGGATTCTCTGGAAACACCATATATTTT.

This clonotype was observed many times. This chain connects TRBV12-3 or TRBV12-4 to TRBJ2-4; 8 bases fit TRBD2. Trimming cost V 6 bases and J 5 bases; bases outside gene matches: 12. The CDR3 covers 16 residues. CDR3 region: CASSLQAGAGENIQYF. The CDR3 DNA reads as TGTGCCAGCAGCCTTCAAGCGGGGGCTGGGGAAAACATTCAGTACTTC.

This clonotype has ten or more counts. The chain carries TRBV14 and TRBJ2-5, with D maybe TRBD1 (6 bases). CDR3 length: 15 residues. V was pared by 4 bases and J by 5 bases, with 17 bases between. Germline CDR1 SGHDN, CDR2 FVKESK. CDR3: CASSLAQGLFETQYF. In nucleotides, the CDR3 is TGTGCCAGCAGCCTCGCACAGGGCTTGTTTGAGACCCAGTACTTC.

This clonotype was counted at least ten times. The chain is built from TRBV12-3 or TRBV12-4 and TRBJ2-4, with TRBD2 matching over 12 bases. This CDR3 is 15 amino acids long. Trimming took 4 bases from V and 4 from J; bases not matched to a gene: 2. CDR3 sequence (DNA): TGTGCCAGCAGTTGGACTAGCGGGGCTAAAAACATTCAGTACTTC. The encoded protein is CASSWTSGAKNIQYF.

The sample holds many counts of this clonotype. CDR3: CASSYSGGEEKLFF. As DNA, the CDR3 is TGTGCCAGCAGTTACTCGGGGGGGGAAGAAAAACTGTTTTTT. The gene calls are TRBV6-5 and TRBJ1-4; the D gene is possibly TRBD1 (5 bases). This CDR3 contains 14 residues. Germline CDR1 and CDR2: MNHEY and SVGAGI. Trimming stripped 0 bases from V and 8 bases from J, with 10 bases between.

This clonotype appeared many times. CDR3 residues: CASSLNRANTEAFF. DNA for the CDR3: TGTGCCAGCAGCTTGAACAGGGCGAACACTGAAGCTTTCTTT. The V and J genes are TRBV7-2 and TRBJ1-1, with a weak D call TRBD1 (6 bases). The V gene's germline CDR1 is SGHTA and CDR2 FQGNSA. The ends were cut back, 3 bases at V and 1 base at J, with 9 bases in the middle. CDR3 length equals 14 residues.

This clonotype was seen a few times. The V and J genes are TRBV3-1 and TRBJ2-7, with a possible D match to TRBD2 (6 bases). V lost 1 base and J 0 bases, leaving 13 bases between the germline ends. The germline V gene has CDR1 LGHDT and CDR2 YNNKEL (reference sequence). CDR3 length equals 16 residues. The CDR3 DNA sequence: TGTGCCAGCAGCCAAGGAATGGCGACTAGCTCCTACGAGCAGTACTTC. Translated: CASSQGMATSSYEQYF.